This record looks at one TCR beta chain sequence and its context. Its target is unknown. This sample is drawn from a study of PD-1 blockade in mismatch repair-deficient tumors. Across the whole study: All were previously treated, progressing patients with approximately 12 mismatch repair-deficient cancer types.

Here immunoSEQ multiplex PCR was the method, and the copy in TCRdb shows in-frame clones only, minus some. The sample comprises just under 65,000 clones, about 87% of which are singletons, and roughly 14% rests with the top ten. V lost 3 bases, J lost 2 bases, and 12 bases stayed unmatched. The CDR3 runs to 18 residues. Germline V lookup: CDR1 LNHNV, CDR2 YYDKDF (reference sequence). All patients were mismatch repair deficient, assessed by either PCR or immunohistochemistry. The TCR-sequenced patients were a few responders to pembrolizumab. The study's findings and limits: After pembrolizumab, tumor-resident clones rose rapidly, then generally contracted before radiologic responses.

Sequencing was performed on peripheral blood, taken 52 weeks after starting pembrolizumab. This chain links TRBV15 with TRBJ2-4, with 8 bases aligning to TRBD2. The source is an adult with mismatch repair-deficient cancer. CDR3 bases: TGTGCCACCAGCAGCAAGATAAGCGGGAGAATGTCCAAAAACATTCAGTACTTC. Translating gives CATSSKISGRMSKNIQYF.